These 21 T cell receptor beta chains were all obtained from the same sample, sequenced in a study of blood T cell repertoires in COVID-19. Measured with immunoSEQ multiplex PCR; TCRdb has only the in-frame clones, and not every one. Of about 95,000 clones listed, 80% to 90% are singletons. Source material: peripheral blood. Receptors were obtained from a human donor in a cohort sampled during active COVID-19.

This chain joins TRBV30 and TRBJ1-5, with 7 positions matching TRBD1. The germline CDR1 and CDR2 sequences are GTSNPN and SVGIG (reference sequence). V shed 1 base and J 7 bases; nucleotides not matched to a gene: 7. The CDR3 totals 14 residues. DNA of the CDR3: TGTGCCTGGAGTGCTGGACAGGCGAGACAGCCCCAGCATTTT. This codes for CAWSAGQARQPQHF. The full variable domain, its missing parts supplied by reference TRBV30 and TRBJ1-5, is SQTIHQWPATLVQPVGSPLSLECTVEGTSNPNLYWYRQAAGRGLQLLFYSVGIGQISSEVPQNLSASRPQDRQFILSSKKLLLSDSGFYLCAWSAGQARQPQHFGDGTRLSIL.

J is TRBJ1-1 and V is TRBV18; 7 nucleotides match TRBD1. Germline V CDR1 and CDR2: KGHSH, LQKENI. V was pared by 5 bases and J by 0 bases, with 3 bases of the junction left unmatched. CDR3 length equals 14 residues. The CDR3 DNA is TGTGCCAGCTCAACGACAGGGTTGAACACTGAAGCTTTCTTT. The encoded protein is CASSTTGLNTEAFF.

V is TRBV5-4 and J is TRBJ1-2; no clear D gene. This CDR3 spans 13 amino acids. Germline V lookup: CDR1 SGHNT, CDR2 YYREEE (reference sequence). Trimming stripped 6 bases from V and 4 bases from J, with 13 bases between. As DNA, the CDR3 is TGTGCCAGCAACCTAGAGGGAGGCTATGGCTACACCTTC. Its translation: CASNLEGGYGYTF.

The CDR3 nucleotides read TGTGCCACGGGGACTAGCGGGGGCGAGCAGTACTTC. It encodes CATGTSGGEQYF. This sequence joins TRBV10-3 and TRBJ2-7; 14 bases line up with TRBD2. In germline, CDR1 is ENHRY, CDR2 SYGVKD. The V segment lost 10 bases and the J segment 6 bases; nucleotides outside the gene matches: 2. The CDR3 length is 12 residues.

This clone was counted a single time. This sequence joins TRBV19 and TRBJ1-5, with 7 bases matching TRBD1. The J segment lost 4 bases and the V segment lost 7 bases, leaving 7 bases of the junction unmatched. Germline lookup yields CDR1 LNHDA and CDR2 SQIVND (reference sequence). The CDR3 consists of 14 residues. CDR3 region: CASMRTGDNQPQHF. The CDR3, as DNA: TGTGCCAGTATGAGGACAGGCGATAATCAGCCCCAGCATTTT.

The rearrangement links TRBV29-1 to TRBJ1-2; 7 bases agree with TRBD1. Per the germline V gene, CDR1 is SQVTM and CDR2 is ANQGSEA. This CDR3 contains 10 residues. With V trimmed by 6 bases and J by 13 bases, 8 bases remained unmatched. The CDR3 loop is CSVGWDSITF. The CDR3 DNA sequence: TGCAGCGTGGGCTGGGACAGCATCACCTTC. Full variable domain (rest looked up from reference TRBV29-1 and TRBJ1-2): SAVISQKPSRDICQRGTSLTIQCQVDSQVTMMFWYRQQPGQSLTLIATANQGSEATYESGFVIDKFPISRPNLTFSTLTVSNMSPEDSSIYLCSVGWDSITFGSGTRLTVV.

This sequence joins TRBV4-1 and TRBJ2-7; D is uncertain. CDR3 length equals 13 residues. Trimming removed 1 base at V and 7 bases at J, with 11 bases between. Germline V gene sequence: CDR1 MGHRA, CDR2 YSYEKL. The CDR3 DNA sequence: TGCGCCAGCAGCCAAGTACCGGTGAAAGAGCAGTACTTC. The encoded protein is CASSQVPVKEQYF.

In this sample, this clone turned up once. The V and J genes are TRBV7-2 and TRBJ1-2, with D perhaps TRBD1 (6 bases). CDR1 is SGHTA and CDR2 is FQGNSA in the germline V gene. Deletions cut 2 bases from V and 5 bases from J, with 9 bases between. The CDR3 contains 13 residues. The CDR3 reads CASSLTGIYGYTF. The CDR3 coding sequence is TGTGCCAGCAGCTTAACAGGGATTTATGGCTACACCTTC.

The chain carries TRBV27 and TRBJ1-2, with D possibly being TRBD1 (6 bases). The CDR3 runs 15 residues. V dropped 4 bases and J dropped 8 bases, with 20 bases sitting between them. Germline V gene sequence: CDR1 MNHEY, CDR2 SMNVEV (reference sequence). CDR3 coding DNA: TGTGCCAGCAGTTGGAGTTCCGGACAGATGAAGGGCTACACCTTC. This translates into CASSWSSGQMKGYTF.

The V call is TRBV7-9, the J call TRBJ2-7; 8 bases align to TRBD2. The CDR3 has 15 residues. Unmatched junction bases numbered 11, after V lost 5 bases and J lost 5 bases. Germline CDR1 and CDR2: SEHNR and FQNEAQ (reference sequence). Here the CDR3 DNA reads TGTGCCAGCAGCCCCCCGGGACTAGTTACCCACGAGCAGTACTTC. It specifies CASSPPGLVTHEQYF.

This clone was detected once. This sequence joins TRBV28 and TRBJ1-5, with a tentative D call TRBD1 (5 bases). With 6 bases removed from V and 7 bases from J, the gap between germline ends came to 13 bases. This CDR3 is built from 13 residues. Germline assignment: CDR1 MDHEN and CDR2 SYDVKM. The chain's CDR3 is CASSPRGRQPQHF. The DNA for the CDR3 is TGTGCCAGCAGCCCTAGGGGCAGGCAGCCCCAGCATTTT.

The gene calls are TRBV5-6 and TRBJ1-2, with 7 nucleotides matching TRBD1. V gave up 4 bases and J gave up 7 bases; unmatched junction bases: 10. Germline values: CDR1 SGHDT, CDR2 YYEEEE. CDR3 size: 14 residues. The CDR3 region has the DNA TGTGCCAGCAGCAGGGGGGACAGCTTGTTTGGCTACACCTTC. It yields the protein CASSRGDSLFGYTF.

The chain is built from TRBV6-2 or TRBV6-3 and TRBJ1-5; TRBD1 matches at 10 bases. Germline V gene lookup returns CDR1 MNHEY and CDR2 SVGEGT. This CDR3 has 16 residues. J lost 4 bases, V lost 1 base, and 4 bases had no gene match. The CDR3 DNA reads TGTGCCAGCAGTTACTTCCCGGACAGGGGGAATCAGCCCCAGCATTTT. Amino acids: CASSYFPDRGNQPQHF.

The rearrangement links TRBV9 to TRBJ2-2, with 9 bases identical to TRBD2. Trimming cost V 0 bases and J 5 bases; bases outside gene matches: 2. The CDR3 runs to 15 residues. CDR1 and CDR2 (germline): SGDLS, YYNGEE. The CDR3 loop is CASSVALAGTGELFF. The CDR3 DNA follows: TGTGCCAGCAGCGTAGCGCTAGCGGGGACCGGGGAGCTGTTTTTT.

The genes are TRBV7-2 and TRBJ1-2, with TRBD1 as a possible D gene (5 bases). Trimming shortened V by 5 bases and J by 2 bases, and 12 bases separated the two germline ends. This CDR3 contains 14 residues. Germline V CDR1 and CDR2: SGHTA, FQGNSA. CDR3 in amino acids: CASSQDPGNYGYTF. Here the CDR3 DNA reads TGTGCCAGCAGCCAAGACCCAGGGAACTATGGCTACACCTTC. Combining the CDR3 with reference TRBV7-2 and TRBJ1-2 gives the whole variable domain GAGVSQSPSNKVTEKGKDVELRCDPISGHTALYWYRQSLGQGLEFLIYFQGNSAPDKSGLPSDRFSAERTGGSVSTLTIQRTQQEDSAVYLCASSQDPGNYGYTFGSGTRLTVV.

The V and J genes are TRBV5-5 and TRBJ1-1; D might be TRBD1 (6 bases). The germline V gene encodes CDR1 SGHKS and CDR2 YYEKEE (reference sequence). The CDR3 spans 15 residues. The V end was cut by 4 bases, the J end by 2 bases, with 15 bases between. This CDR3 reads CASSPLAGVNTEAFF. The CDR3 nucleotides are TGTGCCAGCAGCCCACTCGCAGGGGTAAACACTGAAGCTTTCTTT.

This chain links TRBV18 with TRBJ2-3; perhaps TRBD1 as D (6 bases). V lost 3 bases, J lost 2 bases, and 15 bases lay in between. The CDR3 has 16 residues. The germline V gene encodes CDR1 KGHSH and CDR2 LQKENI. The CDR3 coding sequence is TGTGCCAGCTCACCTGCAAGGACAGACTTCACAGATACGCAGTATTTT. This codes for CASSPARTDFTDTQYF.

CDR3 sequence (DNA): TGTGCCATCAGTGAGTCGATGGGACAGTCCTCGAACACTGAAGCTTTCTTT. It is translated as CAISESMGQSSNTEAFF. This chain uses TRBV10-3 with TRBJ1-1; 7 bases are a match to TRBD1. Germline CDR1 and CDR2: ENHRY and SYGVKD. The length of the CDR3 is 17 residues. With V trimmed by 0 bases and J by 1 base, 8 bases remained unmatched.

CDR3 sequence: CASSLVVGGTGELFF. The CDR3 nucleotides read TGTGCCAGCAGCTTGGTAGTGGGGGGCACCGGGGAGCTGTTTTTT. This sequence joins TRBV7-8 and TRBJ2-2; D is perhaps TRBD2 (6 bases). Germline-derived CDR1 and CDR2 are SGHVS and FQNEAQ. V was clipped by 3 bases and J by 4 bases, with 12 bases between them. The CDR3 loop spans 15 amino acids.

This clone occurred a few times. The CDR3 region has the DNA TGTGCCAGCAGCGTAGCCCCCTCCGCCGGGACTAGCGGGGGGGCAGGAGATACGCAGTATTTT. Amino acids: CASSVAPSAGTSGGAGDTQYF. The chain is built from TRBV9 and TRBJ2-3; 16 positions agree with TRBD2. Germline V gene data show CDR1 as SGDLS and CDR2 as YYNGEE. This CDR3 spans 21 amino acids. The ends lost 0 bases at V and 5 bases at J; junction bases unmatched: 15.

The gene calls are TRBV7-9 and TRBJ2-1; 11 bases are a match to TRBD2. Germline CDR1 SEHNR, CDR2 FQNEAQ (reference sequence). This CDR3 comprises 14 residues. The J segment lost 8 bases and the V segment lost 2 bases, leaving 2 bases of the junction unmatched. This CDR3 is CASSLTSGGYEQFF. The CDR3 DNA reads as TGTGCCAGCAGCTTAACTAGCGGGGGCTATGAGCAGTTCTTC.